This T cell receptor (beta chain) was recorded in a study of T cell responses to AZD1222 COVID-19 vaccine. Study-level results: It should be noted that donors were predominantly white British and more often female, and clonal diversity was possibly underestimated.

V was shortened by 6 bases and J by 5 bases, with 10 bases between the two germline ends. This CDR3 comprises 12 residues. The germline gives CDR1 MNHEY, CDR2 SVGAGI. Regarding this clone: Its antigen is not known.

Method: immunoSEQ multiplex PCR; TCRdb's copy keeps in-frame clones and lacks some. Of approximately 140,000 clones listed, about 90% are singletons. The sample in question was peripheral blood, obtained 28 days after the second dose of the MenACWY control vaccine. This receptor was obtained from an adult who received the MenACWY meningococcal vaccine as a control. The chain uses TRBV6-5 and TRBJ2-5; D is tentatively TRBD1 or TRBD2 (5 bases each). CDR3: CASRGDRETQYF. In DNA form, the CDR3 reads TGTGCCAGCAGGGGGGATCGGGAGACCCAGTACTTC.